These T cell receptor beta chains were read from a single sample in a study of blood T cell repertoires in COVID-19. Data came from immunoSEQ multiplex PCR; TCRdb stores just in-frame clones and leaves some out. This table has 50,000 or so clones, more than 80% appearing once. The sample taken for sequencing was peripheral blood. The receptors originated from a woman in her sixties with acute or convalescent COVID-19. The CDR3 runs from the conserved cysteine through the conserved F or W. D genes are given only for firm matches. Expanded clones are given a class, and other clones once, few, many or no size at all.

d_call: NA; clone_size: NA; j_call: TRBJ1-2; v_call: TRBV9; cdr3_nt: TGTGCCAGCAGCGTAGCAGGGAATGGCTACACCTTC; cdr3_aa: CASSVAGNGYTF
d_call: TRBD1; clone_size: NA; j_call: TRBJ1-4; v_call: TRBV30; cdr3_nt: TGTGCCTGGAGTGCGGGGACAGCTAATGAAAAACTGTTTTTT; cdr3_aa: CAWSAGTANEKLFF
d_call: NA; clone_size: NA; j_call: TRBJ1-4; v_call: TRBV27; cdr3_nt: TGTGCCAGCAGCCCTCCAGGTAGTGAAAAACTGTTTTTT; cdr3_aa: CASSPPGSEKLFF
d_call: TRBD1; clone_size: NA; j_call: TRBJ2-1; v_call: TRBV2; cdr3_nt: TGTGCCAGCAGTGAGGACAGGGTAAAATATGAGCAGTTCTTC; cdr3_aa: CASSEDRVKYEQFF
d_call: NA; clone_size: NA; j_call: TRBJ2-2; v_call: TRBV5-1; cdr3_nt: TGCGCCAGCAGCTTGGCCGCGGGAAGGGTCGGCACCGGGGAGCTGTTTTTT; cdr3_aa: CASSLAAGRVGTGELFF
d_call: NA; clone_size: NA; j_call: TRBJ1-1; v_call: TRBV27; cdr3_nt: TGTGCCAGCAGTCGACAGCTTGGGAACACTGAAGCTTTCTTT; cdr3_aa: CASSRQLGNTEAFF
d_call: TRBD2; clone_size: NA; j_call: TRBJ2-1; v_call: TRBV2; cdr3_nt: TGTGCCAGCGGGCTAGCGGGGGGTCGGGGTGAGCAGTTCTTC; cdr3_aa: CASGLAGGRGEQFF
d_call: TRBD1; clone_size: NA; j_call: TRBJ1-1; v_call: TRBV18; cdr3_nt: TGTGCCAGCTCCAGAACAGGGGGCTACACTGAAGCTTTCTTT; cdr3_aa: CASSRTGGYTEAFF
d_call: NA; clone_size: NA; j_call: TRBJ1-3; v_call: TRBV6-1; cdr3_nt: TGTGCCAGCAGTGTCAACGTCCTATACTCTGGAAACACCATATATTTT; cdr3_aa: CASSVNVLYSGNTIYF
d_call: TRBD2; clone_size: NA; j_call: TRBJ2-1; v_call: TRBV12-3/TRBV12-4; cdr3_nt: TGTGCCAGCGCAACCGGGAGGGCGAATGAGCAGTTCTTC; cdr3_aa: CASATGRANEQFF
d_call: NA; clone_size: NA; j_call: TRBJ2-7; v_call: TRBV19; cdr3_nt: TGTGCCAGTAGTATGGAGGGGTGCGAGCAGTACTTC; cdr3_aa: CASSMEGCEQYF
d_call: NA; clone_size: NA; j_call: TRBJ2-1; v_call: TRBV7-9; cdr3_nt: TGTGCCAGCAGTTTTCTTCCCCCCGGGGATGAGCAGTTCTTC; cdr3_aa: CASSFLPPGDEQFF
d_call: NA; clone_size: NA; j_call: TRBJ2-1; v_call: TRBV5-4; cdr3_nt: TGTGCCAGCAGCTTTGGCAGAAACTCCTACAATGAGCAGTTCTTC; cdr3_aa: CASSFGRNSYNEQFF
d_call: TRBD1; clone_size: NA; j_call: TRBJ2-7; v_call: TRBV7-2; cdr3_nt: TGTGCCAGCAGCCAGGGAGGGACAGGGGGCGTCGAGCAGTACTTC; cdr3_aa: CASSQGGTGGVEQYF
d_call: NA; clone_size: NA; j_call: TRBJ1-1; v_call: TRBV5-5; cdr3_nt: TGTGCCAGCAGCTTGGTGGGGGCCATGAACACTGAAGCTTTCTTT; cdr3_aa: CASSLVGAMNTEAFF
d_call: NA; clone_size: NA; j_call: TRBJ2-5; v_call: TRBV9; cdr3_nt: TGTGCCAGCAGCGCAAGCCCGCGGGAGACCCAGTACTTC; cdr3_aa: CASSASPRETQYF
d_call: TRBD1; clone_size: NA; j_call: TRBJ1-2; v_call: TRBV5-4; cdr3_nt: TGTGCCAGCAGCTCTCAGACAGGGCCTAACTATGGCTACACCTTC; cdr3_aa: CASSSQTGPNYGYTF
d_call: NA; clone_size: NA; j_call: TRBJ2-7; v_call: TRBV3-1/TRBV3-2; cdr3_nt: TGTGCCAGCAGCCTCCCGACTAGACCCGGGGAGCAGTACTTC; cdr3_aa: CASSLPTRPGEQYF
d_call: NA; clone_size: NA; j_call: TRBJ2-5; v_call: TRBV12-3/TRBV12-4; cdr3_nt: TGTGCCAGCAGTTTTAGCGGCCAAGAGACCCAGTACTTC; cdr3_aa: CASSFSGQETQYF
d_call: TRBD2; clone_size: once; j_call: TRBJ2-1; v_call: TRBV2; cdr3_nt: TGTGCCAGCAGTCGCCTGACTAGCGGGGGCCGGGGTGAGCAGTTCTTC; cdr3_aa: CASSRLTSGGRGEQFF
d_call: TRBD1; clone_size: NA; j_call: TRBJ1-5; v_call: TRBV15; cdr3_nt: TGTGCCACCAGCGGACGGACAGGCGACAATCAGCCCCAGCATTTT; cdr3_aa: CATSGRTGDNQPQHF
d_call: TRBD1; clone_size: NA; j_call: TRBJ1-2; v_call: TRBV6-5; cdr3_nt: TGTGCCAGCAGTCTCTCAATGGACAGGGACGGCTACACCTTC; cdr3_aa: CASSLSMDRDGYTF
d_call: NA; clone_size: NA; j_call: TRBJ1-2; v_call: TRBV6-5; cdr3_nt: TGTGCCAGCAGTTCCCTGGGTGGGGAGAGGACTGGCTACACCTTC; cdr3_aa: CASSSLGGERTGYTF
d_call: NA; clone_size: NA; j_call: TRBJ1-4; v_call: TRBV18; cdr3_nt: TGTGCCAGCTCACTAGCGCAAGTGGGGTCTAATGAAAAACTGTTTTTT; cdr3_aa: CASSLAQVGSNEKLFF
d_call: NA; clone_size: once; j_call: TRBJ2-2; v_call: TRBV6-5; cdr3_nt: TGTGCCAGCAGTCTAGATACAGGGTCCGGGGAGCTGTTTTTT; cdr3_aa: CASSLDTGSGELFF
d_call: TRBD1; clone_size: NA; j_call: TRBJ1-2; v_call: TRBV23-1; cdr3_nt: TGCGCCAGCAGTCAAGGGACAGGGGGAGGCTATGGCTACACCTTC; cdr3_aa: CASSQGTGGGYGYTF
d_call: NA; clone_size: NA; j_call: TRBJ1-1; v_call: TRBV2; cdr3_nt: TGTGCCAGCAGTGTGGTCGGGGGGAACACTGAAGCTTTCTTT; cdr3_aa: CASSVVGGNTEAFF
d_call: NA; clone_size: NA; j_call: TRBJ1-4; v_call: TRBV28; cdr3_nt: TGTGCCACCGGGGGAACTAATGAAAAACTGTTTTTT; cdr3_aa: CATGGTNEKLFF
d_call: TRBD1; clone_size: few; j_call: TRBJ1-5; v_call: TRBV7-2; cdr3_nt: TGTGCCAGCAGCCCCGACAGGGGTAATGGCAATCAGCCCCAGCATTTT; cdr3_aa: CASSPDRGNGNQPQHF
d_call: NA; clone_size: few; j_call: TRBJ2-3; v_call: TRBV6-2/TRBV6-3; cdr3_nt: TGTGCCAGCAGTTACTCGTCGGGGAACACAGATACGCAGTATTTT; cdr3_aa: CASSYSSGNTDTQYF
d_call: NA; clone_size: NA; j_call: TRBJ1-4; v_call: TRBV19; cdr3_nt: TGTGCCAGTAGGGGCCGTGAGGGCGGCCTTAATGAAAAACTGTTTTTT; cdr3_aa: CASRGREGGLNEKLFF
d_call: TRBD2; clone_size: NA; j_call: TRBJ2-1; v_call: TRBV5-1; cdr3_nt: TGCGCCAGCTTCCCAACTAGCGGGGCCTACAATGAGCAGTTCTTC; cdr3_aa: CASFPTSGAYNEQFF
d_call: NA; clone_size: NA; j_call: TRBJ2-3; v_call: TRBV12-3/TRBV12-4; cdr3_nt: TGTGCCAGCTCCAGGGTAGGGGCAGATACGCAGTATTTT; cdr3_aa: CASSRVGADTQYF
d_call: TRBD2; clone_size: NA; j_call: TRBJ2-1; v_call: TRBV19; cdr3_nt: TGTGCCAGTAGGCTTAGCGGGGGCTCCTACAATGAGCAGTTCTTC; cdr3_aa: CASRLSGGSYNEQFF
d_call: TRBD2; clone_size: NA; j_call: TRBJ2-7; v_call: TRBV7-2; cdr3_nt: TGTGCCAGCAGCCTTAGCGGGACCTACTCCTACGAGCAGTACTTC; cdr3_aa: CASSLSGTYSYEQYF
d_call: NA; clone_size: NA; j_call: TRBJ2-5; v_call: TRBV6-5; cdr3_nt: TGTGCCAGCAGGCGCACCGGGACACAAAAAGAGACCCAGTACTTC; cdr3_aa: CASRRTGTQKETQYF
d_call: NA; clone_size: NA; j_call: TRBJ2-1; v_call: TRBV5-1; cdr3_nt: TGCGCCAGCAGCTTCGGGCTAGCCGATGAGCAGTTCTTC; cdr3_aa: CASSFGLADEQFF
d_call: TRBD1; clone_size: NA; j_call: TRBJ2-7; v_call: TRBV19; cdr3_nt: TGTGCCAGTAGTGACAGGGCGAATAACGAGCAGTACTTC; cdr3_aa: CASSDRANNEQYF
d_call: NA; clone_size: NA; j_call: TRBJ2-7; v_call: TRBV6-5; cdr3_nt: TGTGCCAGCCCCCCCCGAGGAGCTCTTTACGAGCAGTACTTC; cdr3_aa: CASPPRGALYEQYF
d_call: NA; clone_size: NA; j_call: TRBJ2-3; v_call: TRBV5-5; cdr3_nt: TGTGCCAGCAGCTTGACAGGGTCAGATACGCAGTATTTT; cdr3_aa: CASSLTGSDTQYF
d_call: NA; clone_size: NA; j_call: TRBJ2-2; v_call: TRBV14; cdr3_nt: TGTGCCAGCAGCTCACTCGGGCGGACAGTTCTTGGTGGGGAGCTGTTTTTT; cdr3_aa: CASSSLGRTVLGGELFF
d_call: NA; clone_size: few; j_call: TRBJ2-7; v_call: TRBV4-1; cdr3_nt: TGCGCCAGCAGCCAAGAGTCAGGCCACAGCTCCTACGAGCAGTACTTC; cdr3_aa: CASSQESGHSSYEQYF
d_call: TRBD1; clone_size: NA; j_call: TRBJ2-2; v_call: TRBV19; cdr3_nt: TGTGCCAGTAGTGGACAGGGGAACACCGGGGAGCTGTTTTTT; cdr3_aa: CASSGQGNTGELFF
d_call: NA; clone_size: NA; j_call: TRBJ2-3; v_call: TRBV19; cdr3_nt: TGTGCCAGTACCCCCCTAAGGGGTTCATCAGATACGCAGTATTTT; cdr3_aa: CASTPLRGSSDTQYF
d_call: TRBD1; clone_size: few; j_call: TRBJ1-1; v_call: TRBV24-1; cdr3_nt: TGTGCCACCAGTGGTACAGGGGGTGACACTGAAGCTTTCTTT; cdr3_aa: CATSGTGGDTEAFF
d_call: NA; clone_size: NA; j_call: TRBJ1-2; v_call: TRBV29-1; cdr3_nt: TGCAGCGTTGACCGGGCGGGGGGCAGTAACTATGGCTACACCTTC; cdr3_aa: CSVDRAGGSNYGYTF
d_call: NA; clone_size: NA; j_call: TRBJ1-2; v_call: TRBV2; cdr3_nt: TGTGCCAGCAGTGAAGTGGGGGGAGAAGGCGGCTACACCTTC; cdr3_aa: CASSEVGGEGGYTF
d_call: TRBD1; clone_size: NA; j_call: TRBJ1-2; v_call: TRBV9; cdr3_nt: TGTGCCAGCAGCGTCTCCGGGACAGGGCCCGAAGGCTACACCTTC; cdr3_aa: CASSVSGTGPEGYTF
d_call: TRBD1; clone_size: NA; j_call: TRBJ1-6; v_call: TRBV5-5; cdr3_nt: TGTGCCAGCAGCCTTCCAGACAGGGATAATTCACCCCTCCACTTT; cdr3_aa: CASSLPDRDNSPLHF
d_call: TRBD1; clone_size: NA; j_call: TRBJ1-2; v_call: TRBV3-1/TRBV3-2; cdr3_nt: TGTGCCAGCAGCCAGGAGTTAAAAAAAACAGGGGTCTACACCTTC; cdr3_aa: CASSQELKKTGVYTF
d_call: NA; clone_size: once; j_call: TRBJ1-5; v_call: TRBV28; cdr3_nt: TGTGCCAGCAGACCAATCAGGGGAAGAGGGAGCAATCAGCCCCAGCATTTT; cdr3_aa: CASRPIRGRGSNQPQHF
d_call: TRBD1; clone_size: few; j_call: TRBJ1-1; v_call: TRBV19; cdr3_nt: TGTGCCAGTAGATCACAGGGGGCTCGGACTGAAGCTTTCTTT; cdr3_aa: CASRSQGARTEAFF
d_call: NA; clone_size: NA; j_call: TRBJ1-6; v_call: TRBV3-1/TRBV3-2; cdr3_nt: TGTGCCAGCAGCCAAGTGGAGGGTAATTCACCCCTCCACTTT; cdr3_aa: CASSQVEGNSPLHF
d_call: NA; clone_size: NA; j_call: TRBJ2-7; v_call: TRBV6-2/TRBV6-3; cdr3_nt: TGTGCCAGCAGTTACTCGACGGCTAGCCGGAACGAGCAGTACTTC; cdr3_aa: CASSYSTASRNEQYF
d_call: NA; clone_size: NA; j_call: TRBJ1-2; v_call: TRBV19; cdr3_nt: TGTGCCAGTGGGAGGGAAGTTCATGGCTACACCTTC; cdr3_aa: CASGREVHGYTF
d_call: NA; clone_size: NA; j_call: TRBJ1-5; v_call: TRBV7-8; cdr3_nt: TGTGCCAGCAGCTGGGGGGGACCCTCCGGCCAGCCCCAGCATTTT; cdr3_aa: CASSWGGPSGQPQHF
d_call: NA; clone_size: NA; j_call: TRBJ2-7; v_call: TRBV7-9; cdr3_nt: TGTGCCAGCAGCTGCCAATCTGGGGGGACTTTTCTCTACGAGCAGTACTTC; cdr3_aa: CASSCQSGGTFLYEQYF
d_call: NA; clone_size: NA; j_call: TRBJ2-5; v_call: TRBV27; cdr3_nt: TGTGCCAGCAGTCGACTTGGGACCCAGTACTTC; cdr3_aa: CASSRLGTQYF
d_call: NA; clone_size: NA; j_call: TRBJ2-7; v_call: TRBV7-9; cdr3_nt: TGTGCCAGCAGTTCTAGGGGCGCCTACGAGCAGTACTTC; cdr3_aa: CASSSRGAYEQYF